A single sample is the source of the 6 T cell receptor beta chains below, sequenced in a study of identical twins' blood T cells. From the 5' RACE reads, TCRdb called clonotypes with MiXCR, one entry per CDR3 protein. The sample holds a few hundred thousand distinct CDR3 sequences, about 28% seen once. Sequencing used PBMCs. The receptors shown here come from a woman between 18 and 55 years old in good health.

There are a few counts of this clonotype. The chain is built from TRBV18 and TRBJ2-5; D is unclear. Germline CDR1 and CDR2: KGHSH and LQKENI. The ends were cut back, 3 bases at V and 6 bases at J, with 5 bases in the middle. The CDR3 consists of 11 residues. As DNA, the CDR3 is TGTGCCAGCTCACCGCAACAGACCCAGTACTTC. It specifies CASSPQQTQYF. The full variable domain, its missing parts supplied by reference TRBV18 and TRBJ2-5, is NAGVMQNPRHLVRRRGQEARLRCSPMKGHSHVYWYRQLPEEGLKFMVYLQKENIIDESGMPKERFSAEFPKEGPSILRIQQVVRGDSAAYFCASSPQQTQYFGPGTRLLVL.

The chain has TRBV7-9 and TRBJ1-1; D is uncertain. Trimming took 4 bases from V and 1 from J, leaving 10 bases between them. Germline CDR1 reads SEHNR; CDR2 reads FQNEAQ (reference sequence). This CDR3 contains 14 residues. DNA of the CDR3: TGTGCCAGCAGCTCCCCATGGGGGAACACTGAAGCTTTCTTT. This encodes CASSSPWGNTEAFF.

This clonotype has a handful of counts. The chain uses TRBV15 and TRBJ2-2, with unresolved D. The germline V gene has CDR1 LNHNV and CDR2 YYDKDF (reference sequence). Trimming pared 4 bases from V and 3 bases from J, leaving 6 bases between. There are 13 residues in the CDR3. CDR3 region: CATSTRDTGELFF. The CDR3 DNA is TGTGCCACCAGCACTCGCGACACCGGGGAGCTGTTTTTT.

The chain recombines TRBV7-2 with TRBJ2-2; possible D gene TRBD2, 5 bases. Germline V gives CDR1 SGHTA, CDR2 FQGNSA. Deletions cut 6 bases from V and 6 bases from J, with 23 bases between. This CDR3 region has 17 residues. CDR3 amino acids: CASRRRGNSGLPGELFF. DNA of the CDR3: TGTGCCAGCAGACGCAGAGGGAATAGTGGCCTTCCCGGGGAGCTGTTTTTT.

Worth noting for this clonotype: A clone one base away is much larger, so this may be a read error. The V call is TRBV20-1, the J call TRBJ1-1; D remains ambiguous. The CDR3 runs to 11 residues. The germline gives CDR1 DFQATT, CDR2 SNEGSKA (reference sequence). CDR3: CSATENTKAFF. CDR3 DNA sequence: TGCAGTGCTACAGAGAACACTAAAGCTTTCTTT.

The sample holds a few counts of this clonotype. This chain connects TRBV19 to TRBJ1-2, with D possibly matching TRBD1 (5 bases). The germline gives CDR1 LNHDA, CDR2 SQIVND (reference sequence). The CDR3 loop spans 14 amino acids. Trimming left V 3 bases short and J 4 bases short, with 12 bases between. CDR3 DNA sequence: TGTGCCAGTAGTATTGGCCAGGGTCGCTATGGCTACACCTTC. Its translation: CASSIGQGRYGYTF.